A single sample is the source of the 14 T cell receptor gamma chains below, sequenced in a study of gamma-delta T cells after stem cell transplantation. With CATT, TCRdb re-called clones from the RT-PCR reads. The repertoire holds 3,200 or so gamma-chain clones, with approximately 4.9% as singletons. Material for sequencing was gamma-delta T cells. The receptors were sampled from a human donor. It is not recorded whose cells these are; they may come from a transplant donor.

For this clone: A read error likely explains this, since a far larger clone differs by one base. Other nucleotide sequences in the sample specify the same CDR3. The chain carries TRGV9 and TRGJP. Germline-derived CDR1 and CDR2 are GITISATS and ISYDGTV (reference sequence). There are 17 residues in the CDR3. After removal of 3 bases from V and 7 bases from J, the junction contained 9 bases not matched to a gene. The CDR3 is CALWEPPAELGKKIKVF. CDR3 sequence (DNA): TGTGCCTTGTGGGAGCCTCCCGCGGAGTTGGGCAAAAAAATCAAGGTATTT.

Of note for this clone: One end of the junction is discordant with germline, which a read error may explain. J is TRGJP and V is TRGV9. CDR1 is GITISATS and CDR2 is ISYDGTV in the germline V gene (reference sequence). The CDR3 contains 18 residues. CDR3 in DNA: TGTGCCTTGTGGGGGGTGCAGCCTCAAGAGTTGGGCAAAAAAATCAAGGTATTT. Protein product: CALWGVQPQELGKKIKVF.

By share, this clone ranks as medium-sized (0.01 to 0.1%). V is TRGV5 and J is TRGJ1 or TRGJ2. In germline, CDR1 is VINAFY, CDR2 YDVSNSKD. CDR3 size: 11 residues. J gave up 12 bases and V 0 bases, and 5 bases lay outside the gene matches. CDR3 coding DNA: TGTGCCACCTGGGACAGGCAGGTGAAACTCTTT. This codes for CATWDRQVKLF.

This clone is labeled medium-sized. The sample contains more than one DNA sequence encoding this CDR3. The V and J genes are TRGV9 and TRGJ1 or TRGJ2. Unmatched junction bases numbered 4, after V lost 5 bases and J lost 6 bases. The CDR3 contains 11 residues. From germline, CDR1 is GITISATS and CDR2 ISYDGTV (reference sequence). CDR3 nucleotides: TGTGCCTTGTGGGTGGCTTATAAGAAACTCTTT. Its translation: CALWVAYKKLF.

This clone is medium-sized. J is TRGJ1 or TRGJ2 and V is TRGV9. The CDR3 sequence is 15 residues long. Germline CDR1 GITISATS, CDR2 ISYDGTV (reference sequence). Trimming cost V 0 bases and J 12 bases; bases outside gene matches: 17. The CDR3 nucleotides read TGTGCCTTGTGGGAGGTGCAGTCCGCGGTTAAGAGGAAACTCTTT. Residues: CALWEVQSAVKRKLF.

Details on this clone: The TCRdb record carries a much larger clone's protein, which differs from this DNA's translation at residue 8; a read error is the likely cause, and the protein listed here is the DNA translation. The chain couples TRGV8 to TRGJ1 or TRGJ2. Germline V CDR1 and CDR2: VENAVY, YDSYNSRV. Germline trimming cut 3 bases from V and 2 bases from J; bases unmatched to any gene: 7. CDR3 size: 14 residues. In DNA, the CDR3 is TGTGCCACCTGGGATGGCGATTATTATTATAAGAAACTCTTT. Amino acids: CATWDGDYYYKKLF.

This chain links TRGV9 with TRGJP1. The CDR3 spans 14 residues. The V segment lost 6 bases and the J segment 1 base; nucleotides outside the gene matches: 5. Germline CDR1 is GITISATS and CDR2 is ISYDGTV (reference sequence). CDR3 DNA sequence: TGTGCCTTGTGGCTAGGTACCACTGGTTGGTTCAAGATATTT. It yields the protein CALWLGTTGWFKIF.

A few counts support this clone. The chain has TRGV4 and TRGJ1 or TRGJ2. V dropped 0 bases and J dropped 1; count of bases not matched to a gene: 3. The CDR3 has 14 residues. Germline V gene lookup returns CDR1 EGSTGY and CDR2 YDSYTSSV. The CDR3 nucleotides read TGTGCCACCTGGGATGGGGGAAATTATTATAAGAAACTCTTT. Protein: CATWDGGNYYKKLF.

This clone was counted a few times. A read error is likely here: a far larger clone is one base away. The chain couples TRGV2 to TRGJ1 or TRGJ2. Germline values: CDR1 EGSNGY, CDR2 YDSYNSKV. The CDR3 is made up of 12 amino acids. DNA of the CDR3: TGTGCCACCTGGGACGGGCAGGGTAAGGAACTCTTT. Residues: CATWDGQGKELF.

By frequency in the sample, this clone is medium-sized. This specimen includes other DNA sequences encoding the same CDR3. The chain joins TRGV9 to TRGJP. The J segment lost 5 bases and the V segment lost 1 base, leaving 2 bases of the junction unmatched. From germline, CDR1 is GITISATS and CDR2 ISYDGTV (reference sequence). This CDR3 comprises 16 residues. CDR3 DNA: TGTGCCTTGTGGGAGGTAGAAGAGTTGGGCAAAAAAATCAAGGTATTT. It codes for CALWEVEELGKKIKVF.

This clone was found a few times. Being one base from a much bigger clone, this may be a read error. Other DNA sequences within the sample encode an identical CDR3. CDR3 sequence reads: CALWGGKELGKKIKVF. DNA for the CDR3: TGTGCCTTGTGGGGTGGAAAAGAGCTGGGCAAAAAAATCAAGGTATTT. This chain uses TRGV9 with TRGJP. In germline, CDR1 is GITISATS, CDR2 ISYDGTV (reference sequence). This CDR3 comprises 16 residues.

This clone showed up just a few times. A single base separates this from a much larger clone, so it may be a read error. Other DNA sequences in the same sample also yield this CDR3. The chain has TRGV2 and TRGJ1 or TRGJ2. The CDR3 extends over 13 amino acids. CDR1 is EGSNGY, CDR2 YDSYNSKV, per germline. In DNA, the CDR3 is TGTGCCACCTGGGACGGACCTTATTATAAAAAACTCTTT. Protein sequence: CATWDGPYYKKLF.

This clone was picked up a small number of times. The chain recombines TRGV4 with TRGJP2. J gave up 1 base and V 6 bases, and 5 bases lay outside the gene matches. This CDR3 spans 14 amino acids. Germline V lookup: CDR1 EGSTGY, CDR2 YDSYTSSV. CDR3 residues: CATWSLSSDWIKTF. The CDR3, as DNA: TGTGCCACCTGGTCCCTTAGTAGTGATTGGATCAAGACGTTT.

Within the sample, this clone is medium-sized. The chain joins TRGV4 to TRGJ1 or TRGJ2. Trimming cost V 6 bases and J 7 bases; bases outside gene matches: 9. The CDR3 is 12 amino acids. Germline V gives CDR1 EGSTGY, CDR2 YDSYTSSV. The CDR3: CATWPGGYKKLF. In DNA, the CDR3 is TGTGCCACCTGGCCCGGAGGGTATAAGAAACTCTTT.